These T cell receptor beta chains were read from a single sample in a study of blood T cell repertoires in COVID-19. The repertoire was sequenced with immunoSEQ multiplex PCR; TCRdb's copy has only in-frame clones and lacks some. The profile covers approximately 440,000 clones, with about 87% appearing a single time and around 12% taken by the ten largest. Specimen: peripheral blood. The source of these receptors is a woman aged 50 to 60 with COVID-19, enrolled during active disease. Each CDR3 is given without its conserved first and last residue. Only some rows state a clone size, as once, few, many or a class for expanded clones.

j_call clone_size v_call cdr3_aa
TRBJ2-3 . TRBV10-2 ASAQTSGGTPAQY
TRBJ2-1 . TRBV7-6 ASSFLASGHNEQF
TRBJ1-5 . TRBV12-3/TRBV12-4 ASYSGGGQPQH
TRBJ2-2 . TRBV19 ATLRSLTGELF
TRBJ2-3 . TRBV6-1 ASSEAEPTQY
TRBJ1-2 . TRBV4-1 ASRQPDRGSYGYT
TRBJ1-4 . TRBV7-9 ASSWGQATNEKLF
TRBJ1-3 . TRBV7-9 ASSLAGAGNTIY
TRBJ1-2 . TRBV19 ASSDLQGAYGYT
TRBJ2-7 . TRBV18 ASSPGQGIHEQY
TRBJ2-5 . TRBV30 AWSVLTGRGETQY
TRBJ1-1 . TRBV19 ASRQGLMNTEAF
TRBJ1-6 . TRBV30 AWWTGNNSPLH
TRBJ2-1 . TRBV24-1 ATSDTTGRSYNEQF
TRBJ1-5 . TRBV6-2/TRBV6-3 ASSYSGDPGHTSGAQH
TRBJ1-3 . TRBV3-1/TRBV3-2 ASSQRGGNTIY
TRBJ2-7 once TRBV2 ASVEGGQGVTYEQY
TRBJ2-1 . TRBV9 ASSVLPGSGGVDEQF
TRBJ2-7 . TRBV28 ASSFIGQGASYEQY
TRBJ1-4 . TRBV18 ASSIYRDEKLF
TRBJ1-5 . TRBV2 ASRTKQGTLQPQH
TRBJ1-1 few TRBV7-2 ASSPMSGGNTEAF
TRBJ2-5 . TRBV9 ASSVVGQQETQY
TRBJ1-2 few TRBV7-9 ASTLMRNGYT
TRBJ1-1 . TRBV19 ASSMSPGIYTEAF
TRBJ1-1 . TRBV7-2 ASSLTRGMTEAF
TRBJ2-1 . TRBV9 ASSVGAGPSEQF
TRBJ2-6 . TRBV7-9 ASRTSSGSGANVLT
TRBJ1-5 . TRBV6-5 ASSQGPGQPQH
TRBJ2-7 . TRBV28 ASSFQGRGEQY
TRBJ2-1 . TRBV23-1 ASSPRQDGQF
TRBJ1-1 . TRBV18 ASSFTGTWGTEAF
TRBJ1-1 once TRBV20-1 SASAGLTEAF
TRBJ1-4 . TRBV3-1/TRBV3-2 ASSRDRVQEKLF
TRBJ2-7 . TRBV6-5 ASSGQATYEQY
TRBJ1-5 . TRBV28 ASSLSDREAQPQH
TRBJ1-2 . TRBV4-1 ASSHTRRVGRRTGPYGYT
TRBJ2-3 . TRBV9 ASSVEAGALTDTQY
TRBJ2-1 . TRBV2 ASRAGQNFNNEQF
TRBJ2-1 . TRBV2 ASRQGAYNEQF
TRBJ1-5 . TRBV6-5 ASSSRGPQH
TRBJ2-7 . TRBV30 AWTVLADEQY
TRBJ1-6 few TRBV6-4 ATGLTPGTDNSPLH
TRBJ2-1 . TRBV29-1 SVSSAPTGVNEQF
TRBJ1-1 . TRBV4-1 ASSPIGDGGIKREAF
TRBJ2-5 . TRBV12-3/TRBV12-4 ASSLGEETQY
TRBJ2-7 . TRBV6-5 ASSPRAGDYEQY
TRBJ1-5 . TRBV6-5 ASSYSSGGNQPQH
TRBJ1-4 . TRBV30 AWSVETGGGEKLF
TRBJ1-2 . TRBV21-1 ASTIRASLYGYT
TRBJ1-2 . TRBV27 ASSSSLAGSGNYGYT